This TCR beta chain derives from a study of neoadjuvant anti-PD-1 for oral cavity cancer. Overall study: Patients mostly received three to four biweekly nivolumab doses at 3 mg/kg before surgery.

The protocol was immunoSEQ multiplex PCR, while the TCRdb copy is restricted to in-frame clones and leaves out a portion. The top ten clones hold about 3.7% of a sample with 73,000 or so clones, roughly 84% of them seen once. Described time point: after neoadjuvant nivolumab, at surgical resection. From germline, CDR1 is MNHNY and CDR2 SVGAGI (reference sequence). There are 16 residues in the CDR3. After removal of 4 bases from V and 2 bases from J, the junction contained 8 bases not matched to a gene. The chain employs TRBV6-6 and TRBJ2-7; TRBD2 aligns across 10 bases. This receptor was obtained from a person between 35 and 79 years old with oral cavity squamous cell carcinoma. This specimen consisted of PBMCs, obtained after nivolumab (anti-PD-1) treatment. CDR3: CASSLGGTSVTYEQYF. The CDR3 DNA sequence: TGTGCCAGCAGTTTGGGGGGGACTAGCGTAACCTACGAGCAGTACTTC.